This TCR beta chain was identified during a study of tumor-infiltrating lymphocytes in primary liver carcinoma (dated 2017 in TCRdb). In terms of the full investigation: Hepatocellular carcinoma (four) or combined HCC and intrahepatic cholangiocarcinoma (one) was present in the five patients, who were three men and two women aged 30 to 69 years. The tumors of the five patients were staged as T1-T3 N0M0, with maximum diameters ranging from 4.2 to 10 cm. A total of 35 specimens from 5 patients, comprising approximately 25 tumor regions, 5 adjacent noncancerous liver tissues and 5 peripheral blood samples, were covered by TCRbeta repertoire sequencing. Technical replicate repertoires showed high reproducibility, with mean shared-clone rates about 0.86 and correlation coefficients above 0.95. For each liver tumor, the study sampled five regions along with adjacent normal tissue and blood, and applied TCRbeta repertoire sequencing, expression microarrays and whole-exome sequencing. Agilent mRNA microarray profiling was performed on the approximately 25 tumor region samples to relate TCRbeta repertoire diversity to the local molecular phenotype. Roughly 3.65 to 8 million productive TCRbeta reads were obtained per sample, and no significant difference in read depth was found between tissue types.

In the case of this clonotype: Its antigen remains undetermined. Nothing much larger sits one base from this clone, and base qualities are not available.

Total RNA and DNA were co-extracted without cell sorting from 20-30 mg of bulk tissue using the AllPrep DNA/RNA mini kit. Between late 2015 and 2016, a few patients in China with histopathologically diagnosed primary liver carcinoma had surgical resection. Chronic HBV infection was present in the patients, and the patients were treatment-naive at sampling. Five spatially separated regions were sampled from each tumor: the superior, inferior, left-lateral and right-lateral poles, plus the tumor centre. According to histology, viable tumor cells made up more than 75% of every tumor sample. Each fresh piece of tumor and adjacent tissue was cut in two, with one half stored in RNAlater at -80 degrees C and the other half sent for histology. Trimming takes 7 bases from V and 4 bases from J, and the germline ends sit 14 bases apart. CDR1 MNHEY and CDR2 SVGEGT are derived from the germline V gene. The CDR3 runs 14 amino acids, cysteine and phenylalanine included. Only CDR3 DNA is held: 42 bases, read in frame from base 1.

General conclusions and limits of the study: Since the samples were bulk and unsorted, there was no way to compare CD4+ and CD8+ T cell repertoires. Because only the TCR beta chain was sequenced and unpaired alpha chains were not captured, true repertoire diversity is likely underestimated. Repertoire overlap was found to be higher between tumor regions (mean approximately 35%) than between tumor-adjacent (about 17%) or tumor-blood (roughly 15%) pairs, consistent with antigen-driven expansion. The study included only four to six patients, and the authors note findings should be validated in a larger study. Only about 8-24% of top clones were found in all five regions of a tumor, suggesting spatial heterogeneity of tumor-infiltrating T cells. The top 250 clones made up a significantly larger repertoire fraction in tumors than in blood (p = 0.039).

Starting from approximately 460 ng total RNA, TCRbeta-specific cDNA was produced by reverse transcription with a constant-region primer and ProtoScript II reverse transcriptase. Construction of the TCRbeta libraries relied on three nested rounds of multiplex PCR, following a slightly modified ARM-PCR procedure. Multiplex TRBV1-TRBV30 forward primers and a Cbeta reverse primer were used in the first two PCR rounds, each of which was run for roughly 10 cycles. A final 25-cycle PCR with Deep VentR polymerase added sample barcodes and Illumina adapters. Before sequencing, amplicons of 200-500 bp were gel-purified using a QIAquick gel extraction kit. An Illumina HiSeq 2500 was used to sequence the TCRbeta amplicons, generating 250-bp paired-end reads. Regarding the original processing steps: Trimmomatic v0.33 was used to quality-trim the reads, and FLASH v1.2.11 was used to merge paired reads so that full CDR3 sequences could be recovered. MiGEC v1.2.1b assigned V, D and J germline segments to the rearranged TCRbeta sequences. Clonotype statistics and Shannon-Wiener diversity indices were calculated with VDJtools v1.0.0. Except for diversity analysis, only the 250 most abundant clonotypes of each sample were used in subsequent analyses to reduce sampling bias. Using fastp trimming at Q25 and MiXCR clonotype assembly, TCRdb reanalyzed the public sequencing data and kept in-frame beta chains. Each entry is one CDR3 protein sequence, shown with its most common DNA and genes. What appears here as the V and J calls and clone size reflects TCRdb's work, not the paper's. The sample includes more than 75,000 distinct CDR3 sequences, with around 70% observed a single time. The leading ten clones occupy less than 20% of the sample.

The rearrangement combines TRBV6-2 or TRBV6-3 with TRBJ2-1; the D gene is possibly TRBD1, with 5 bases matching. The sequence derives from a man aged 35-49 years with primary liver carcinoma and hepatitis B virus infection. The sequenced material came from liver tumor tissue from sampling region 1. In the paper's terms, the cell subset or site label means: tumor region T1, superior pole. The CDR3 protein is CASTRGTLYNEQFF. The nucleotide sequence is TGTGCCAGCACTAGGGGCACCCTTTACAATGAGCAGTTCTTC.